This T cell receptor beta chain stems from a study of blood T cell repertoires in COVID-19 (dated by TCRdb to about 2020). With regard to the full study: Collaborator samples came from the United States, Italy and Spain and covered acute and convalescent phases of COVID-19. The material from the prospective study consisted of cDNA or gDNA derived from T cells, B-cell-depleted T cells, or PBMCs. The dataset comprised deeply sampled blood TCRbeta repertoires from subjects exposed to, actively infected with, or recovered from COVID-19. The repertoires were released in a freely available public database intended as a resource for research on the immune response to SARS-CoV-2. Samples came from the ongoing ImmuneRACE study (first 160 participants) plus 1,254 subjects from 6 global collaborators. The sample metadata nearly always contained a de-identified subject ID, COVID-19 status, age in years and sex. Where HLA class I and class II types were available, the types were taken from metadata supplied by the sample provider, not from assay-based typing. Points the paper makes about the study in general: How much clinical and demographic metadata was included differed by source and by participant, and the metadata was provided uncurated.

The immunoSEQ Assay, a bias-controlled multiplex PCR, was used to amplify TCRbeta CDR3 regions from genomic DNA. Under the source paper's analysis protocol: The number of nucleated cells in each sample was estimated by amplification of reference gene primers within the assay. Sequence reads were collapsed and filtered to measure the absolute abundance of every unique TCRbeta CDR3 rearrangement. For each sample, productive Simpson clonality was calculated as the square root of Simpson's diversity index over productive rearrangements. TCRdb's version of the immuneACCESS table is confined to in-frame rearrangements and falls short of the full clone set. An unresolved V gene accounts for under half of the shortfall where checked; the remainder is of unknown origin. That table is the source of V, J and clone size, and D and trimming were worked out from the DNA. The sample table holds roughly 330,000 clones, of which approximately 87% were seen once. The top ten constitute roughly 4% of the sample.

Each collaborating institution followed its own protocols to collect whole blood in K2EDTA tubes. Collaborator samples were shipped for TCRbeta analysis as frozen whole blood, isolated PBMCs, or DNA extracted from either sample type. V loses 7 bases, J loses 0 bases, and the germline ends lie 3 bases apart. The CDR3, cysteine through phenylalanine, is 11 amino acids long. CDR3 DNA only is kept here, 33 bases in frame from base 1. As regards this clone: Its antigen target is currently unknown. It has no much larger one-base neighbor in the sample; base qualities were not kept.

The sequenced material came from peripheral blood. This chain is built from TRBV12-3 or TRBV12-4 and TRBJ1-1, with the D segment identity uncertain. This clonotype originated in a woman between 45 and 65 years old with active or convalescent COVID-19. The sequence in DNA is TGTGCCAGCACCATGAACACTGAAGCTTTCTTT. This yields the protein CASTMNTEAFF.